Listed below are T cell receptor beta chains from one sample, sequenced in a study of control samples from healthy donors and cancer patients. TCRdb's table, derived via immunoSEQ multiplex PCR, lists solely in-frame clones and lacks some. The sample contains some 150,000 clones, 91% of which appear only once. What was sequenced was blood. The receptors derive from a woman under 40 in good health. CDR3s include the opening cysteine and the closing phenylalanine or tryptophan. The D gene is left open where the match is weak. The size field is filled for only some rows; it gives once, few, many or a size class.

14	.	TRBD1	TRBV5-1	TRBJ1-6	TGCGCCAGCAGGGACAGGTTTGGGAATTCACCCCTCCACTTT	CASRDRFGNSPLHF
15	.	.	TRBV9	TRBJ1-1	TGTGCCAGCAGCGTAGGTCCAGGGATGAACACTGAAGCTTTCTTT	CASSVGPGMNTEAFF
15	.	TRBD2	TRBV3-1/TRBV3-2	TRBJ2-1	TGTGCCAGCAGCGTACTAGCGGGGGGTCACAATGAGCAGTTCTTC	CASSVLAGGHNEQFF
15	.	TRBD2	TRBV11-3	TRBJ2-1	TGTGCCAGCAGCAGCGGGGGGAGCTCCTACAATGAGCAGTTCTTC	CASSSGGSSYNEQFF
14	.	.	TRBV5-4	TRBJ2-1	TGTGCCAGCAGCTTGCGAGGGGGATACAATGAGCAGTTCTTC	CASSLRGGYNEQFF
12	.	TRBD1	TRBV29-1	TRBJ1-1	TGCAGCGGGGGACAGTTGGACACTGAAGCTTTCTTT	CSGGQLDTEAFF
15	.	.	TRBV5-6	TRBJ2-3	TGTGCCAGCAGTGGGGACTTCTCTAGCACAGATACGCAGTATTTT	CASSGDFSSTDTQYF
14	.	.	TRBV3-1/TRBV3-2	TRBJ2-1	TGTGCCAGCAGCCAACGGGAGCTATACAATGAGCAGTTCTTC	CASSQRELYNEQFF
13	.	.	TRBV4-3	TRBJ2-2	TGCGCCAGCAGCAAGGACAACACCGGGGAGCTGTTTTTT	CASSKDNTGELFF
14	.	TRBD1	TRBV19	TRBJ1-2	TGTGCCAGTAGTATAACAGGGGCTAACTATGGCTACACCTTC	CASSITGANYGYTF
15	.	TRBD2	TRBV4-2	TRBJ2-7	TGTGCCAGCAGCCAAGGAGGTAGCGGGGGGGGCGAGCAGTACTTC	CASSQGGSGGGEQYF
13	.	TRBD1	TRBV19	TRBJ1-5	TGTGCCAGTAGTATCAGGGGGAATCAGCCCCAGCATTTT	CASSIRGNQPQHF
15	.	TRBD1	TRBV5-1	TRBJ2-1	TGCGCCAGCAGCTTGGAAGGGACAGGGGAAAATGAGCAGTTCTTC	CASSLEGTGENEQFF
16	once	.	TRBV4-2	TRBJ2-6	TGTGCCAGCAGCCAAGAAGGGTCGGGTGGGGCCAACGTCCTGACTTTC	CASSQEGSGGANVLTF
15	.	.	TRBV7-2	TRBJ2-3	TGTGCCAGCAGCTTCCTCTCTCTAGCTGTAGATACGCAGTATTTT	CASSFLSLAVDTQYF
12	.	.	TRBV7-8	TRBJ1-5	TGTGCCAGCAGCTTAGCAGGGCAGCCCCAGCATTTT	CASSLAGQPQHF
15	.	TRBD1	TRBV18	TRBJ2-1	TGTGCCAGCTCACCGGCCGGGACAGGGAACGATGAGCAGTTCTTC	CASSPAGTGNDEQFF